The subject of this entry is one T cell receptor beta chain. Its antigen target is currently unknown. Per-nucleotide qualities are absent, and no much larger clonotype sits a single base away. The time point label, as the study defines it: cells obtained before transplantation from donor or recipient. CD3+CD4+ and CD3+CD8+ populations were FACS-sorted from unstimulated pre-transplant donor and recipient cells taken from spleen or lymph nodes. The method was the immunoSEQ multiplex PCR assay. For most patients, genomic DNA was isolated using the Qiagen DNeasy Blood and Tissue Kit and was shipped frozen to Adaptive Biotechnologies for TCR sequencing. Adaptive Biotechnologies carried out high-throughput TCR-beta CDR3 sequencing of genomic DNA for most patients. From the authors' description of their analysis: Adaptive's ImmunoSEQ software supplied the TCR sequencing data for 15 to 20 patients, while MiXCR and VDJtools were used to process a few other patients. To correct CD4 versus CD8 sorting errors, sequences present in both subsets at a frequency ratio below 5:1 were removed. Because the origin of CDR3 nucleotide sequences shared between donor and recipient could not be assigned, those sequences were removed. At least 2-fold expansion over unstimulated cells and a minimum CFSE-low frequency of 0.002% (template counts) or 0.001% (read counts) were required for clones to be classified as alloreactive. Clones were considered mappable if detected in sequenced pre-transplant spleen, lymph node, or MLR CFSE-low populations of the donor or recipient. The cumulative frequency of alloreactive clones was calculated as a percentage of all sequences, weighted by copy number. The table was pulled from immuneACCESS by TCRdb, which kept in-frame rearrangements only. Such tables lose some clones; where checked, under half of the loss comes from unresolved V genes, and the rest has no known cause. V and J calls and clone size come straight from that table; D and trimming were deduced from the DNA. The sample table records approximately 130,000 clones; approximately 94% of these occur just once. The top ten constitute over 0.15% of the sample.

This specimen belongs to a study of graft-versus-host responses after intestinal transplantation (dated by TCRdb to the early 2020s). Regarding the study in general: Recipients received multivisceral, liver-intestinal, or isolated intestinal transplants. Every recipient was given anti-thymocyte globulin induction, followed by around three years of maintenance tacrolimus and steroids. Bulk TCR-beta CDR3 sequencing was used to track graft-versus-host and host-versus-graft alloreactive T cell clones in the graft, circulation and bone marrow after intestinal transplantation. Alloreactive clones were identified by sequencing pre-transplant mixed lymphocyte reaction products and comparing these products with unstimulated pre-transplant donor and recipient T cells. The cohort enrolled 20 to 30 intestinal transplant recipients, one of whom was a retransplant, and a few patients without pretransplant specimens were excluded. Donor T cell macrochimerism was defined as a peak of at least 4% donor T cells among recipient peripheral blood mononuclear cells. Samples from a few later patients were sequenced in-house on an Illumina MiSeq with MiXCR processing rather than by the commercial service.

From the germline V gene, CDR1 is SGDLS and CDR2 is YYNGEE. V sheds 5 bases and J sheds 7 bases, leaving 15 bases between their ends. CDR3 length: 14 amino acids, cysteine to phenylalanine. The DNA shown is the 42-base CDR3, in frame from base 1. The paper as a whole reports these results and caveats: The conclusions were limited by the relatively low number and heterogeneity of the intestinal transplant patients. Early after transplant, declines in HvG clones were associated with peak levels of circulating GvH clones. GvH clones were detected in recipient bone marrow, and some of these GvH clones were observed earlier in ileal mucosa or blood, consistent with an intestinal mucosal origin. In the allografts of patients with donor T cell macrochimerism, GvH to HvG T cell clonal ratios were high.

The specimen was unstimulated CD4+ T cells sorted from spleen or lymph node cells, collected before intestinal transplant. The TCR was taken from a human donor who received an intestinal transplant. The chain is encoded by TRBV9 joined to TRBJ2-2; TRBD1 might be the D gene, on 6 matching bases. The CDR3: CASRPGQYNGELFF. The DNA sequence is as follows: TGTGCCAGCAGGCCCGGACAGTATAACGGGGAGCTGTTTTTT. The variable domain in full, with residues beyond the CDR3 obtained from the reference TRBV9 and TRBJ2-2 genes, is DSGVTQTPKHLITATGQRVTLRCSPRSGDLSVYWYQQSLDQGLQFLIQYYNGEERAKGNILERFSAQQFPDLHSELNLSSLELGDSALYFCASRPGQYNGELFFGEGSRLTVL.